The 5 T cell receptor beta chains below were found in one sample sequenced in a study of blood T cell repertoires in COVID-19. The repertoire was sequenced with immunoSEQ multiplex PCR; TCRdb's copy has only in-frame clones and lacks some. Of more than 95,000 clones listed, approximately 82% are singletons. Input material: peripheral blood. The receptors originated from a man aged 70 or older with active or convalescent COVID-19.

V gene TRBV2 combines with J gene TRBJ1-6, with D perhaps TRBD1 (6 bases). Trimming took off 8 bases at V and 9 bases at J, with 17 bases between the two ends. The CDR3 runs to 14 residues. The germline CDR1 and CDR2 sequences are SNHLY and FYNNEI. The CDR3: CASRPWEGGSPLHF. CDR3 nucleotides: TGTGCCAGCCGCCCGTGGGAGGGGGGTTCACCCCTCCACTTT.

The chain has TRBV20-1 and TRBJ2-7; D call uncertain. The germline V and J ends were trimmed by 5 bases and 6 bases, with 8 bases remaining between them. The CDR3 is 10 amino acids. Looked up from germline, CDR1 is DFQATT and CDR2 is SNEGSKA (reference sequence). The CDR3 loop reads CSAVGSEQYF. Here the CDR3 DNA reads TGCAGTGCTGTCGGTTCCGAGCAGTACTTC.

This rearrangement joins TRBV3-1 (or the pseudogene TRBV3-2) to TRBJ1-1; unclear D gene. The CDR3 runs to 15 residues. The V gene's germline CDR1 is LGHDT and CDR2 YNNKEL (reference sequence). V lost 6 bases and J lost 0, with 14 bases in between. DNA for the CDR3: TGTGCCAGCAGACACATGGGCGTAATGAACACTGAAGCTTTCTTT. This encodes CASRHMGVMNTEAFF.

V is TRBV10-3 and J is TRBJ1-2; weak D call: TRBD1 (5 bases). The germline V gene has CDR1 ENHRY and CDR2 SYGVKD. V lost 6 bases, J lost 4 bases, and 15 bases lay in between. The CDR3 is 14 residues long. The CDR3 loop is CAIRGRVETYGYTF. CDR3 bases: TGTGCCATCAGAGGCAGGGTAGAGACCTATGGCTACACCTTC.

The rearrangement uses TRBV5-6 and TRBJ1-2; D gene unclear. Per the germline V gene, CDR1 is SGHDT and CDR2 is YYEEEE. The V end lost 6 bases, the J end lost 0 bases, and 15 bases lay between the germline ends. The length of the CDR3 is 15 residues. CDR3 nucleotides: TGTGCCAGCACCTCCCGCGGTAAAGCTAACTATGGCTACACCTTC. Translated: CASTSRGKANYGYTF.